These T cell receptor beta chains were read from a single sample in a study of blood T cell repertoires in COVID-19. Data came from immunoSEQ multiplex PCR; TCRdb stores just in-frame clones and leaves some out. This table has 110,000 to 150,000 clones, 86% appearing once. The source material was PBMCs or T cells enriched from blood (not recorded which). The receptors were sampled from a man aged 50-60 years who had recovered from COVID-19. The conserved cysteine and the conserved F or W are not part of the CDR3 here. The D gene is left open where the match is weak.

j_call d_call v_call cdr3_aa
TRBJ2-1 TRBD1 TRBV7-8 ASSLGTGGVEQF
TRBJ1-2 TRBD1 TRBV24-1 ATSDRDSKTPYGYT
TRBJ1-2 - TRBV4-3 ASSQDVVKHYYGYT
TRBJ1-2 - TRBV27 ASSAGSRGYT
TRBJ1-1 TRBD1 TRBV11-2 ASSGPGGLSTEAF
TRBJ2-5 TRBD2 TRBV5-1 ASSLSGGAEETQY
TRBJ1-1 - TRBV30 AWTDWANTEAF
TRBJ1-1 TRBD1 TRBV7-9 ASSLEGGQAGAF
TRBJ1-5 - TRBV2 ASSLDRNQPQH
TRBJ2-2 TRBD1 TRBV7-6 ASSPSGTGFGELF
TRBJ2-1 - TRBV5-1 ASSISGGYNEQF
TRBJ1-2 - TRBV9 ASSPPPDYGYT
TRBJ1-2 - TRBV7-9 ASSPDRRYGYT
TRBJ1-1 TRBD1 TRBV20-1 SASRAGGTMNTEAF
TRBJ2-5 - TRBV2 ASRRYTTLEETQY
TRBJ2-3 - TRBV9 ASSQDLRTDTQY
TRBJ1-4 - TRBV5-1 ASSLAPGDEKLF
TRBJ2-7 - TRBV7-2 ASSLAQGSSEQY
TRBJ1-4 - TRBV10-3 AISDLGAGEKLF
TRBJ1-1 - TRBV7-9 ASSLAMTRTEAF
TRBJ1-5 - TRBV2 ASSGTVSRNQPQH
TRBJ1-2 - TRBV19 ASSIAPSNYGYT
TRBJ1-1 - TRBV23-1 ASSYTLQGRDTEAF
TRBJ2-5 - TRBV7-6 ASTPGSFQETQY
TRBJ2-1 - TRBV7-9 ASSLAGDPLARYNEQF
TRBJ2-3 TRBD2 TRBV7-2 ASSSKGTRSTDTQY
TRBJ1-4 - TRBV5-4 ASSSGGFAEKLF
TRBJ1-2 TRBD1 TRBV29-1 SAAAGTAYGYT
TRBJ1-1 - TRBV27 ASSLGNRADTEAF
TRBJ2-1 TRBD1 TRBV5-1 ASSLATGGARNEQF
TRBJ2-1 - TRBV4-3 ASSQEPAVLSYNEQF
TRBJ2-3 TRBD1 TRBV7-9 ASSFSQGADTQY
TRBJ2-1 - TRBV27 ASSPLNRVLSYNEQF
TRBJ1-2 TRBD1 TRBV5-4 ASSSPDRSQGYT
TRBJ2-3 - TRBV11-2 ASGSGDTQY
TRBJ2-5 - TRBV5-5 ASSSTPRGLKETQY
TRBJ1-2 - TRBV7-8 ASSPKAGVDYGYT
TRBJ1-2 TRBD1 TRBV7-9 ASSLAGQGPSY
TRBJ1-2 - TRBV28 ASSSSSPYPEGGYT
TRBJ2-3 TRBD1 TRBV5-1 ASSRDRGTDTQY
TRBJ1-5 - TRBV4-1 ASSQVQVPYSNQPQH
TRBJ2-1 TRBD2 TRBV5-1 ASSFGLATLNEQF
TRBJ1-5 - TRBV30 AWSRGRVTH
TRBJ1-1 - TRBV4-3 ASSTTRFMNTEAF
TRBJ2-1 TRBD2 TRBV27 ANSSRLAGGREGGYDEQF
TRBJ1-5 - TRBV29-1 SVLESGFFYSNQPQH
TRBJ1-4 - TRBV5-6 ASSDRSTTNEKLF
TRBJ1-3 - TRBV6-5 ASSYRGNSGNTIY